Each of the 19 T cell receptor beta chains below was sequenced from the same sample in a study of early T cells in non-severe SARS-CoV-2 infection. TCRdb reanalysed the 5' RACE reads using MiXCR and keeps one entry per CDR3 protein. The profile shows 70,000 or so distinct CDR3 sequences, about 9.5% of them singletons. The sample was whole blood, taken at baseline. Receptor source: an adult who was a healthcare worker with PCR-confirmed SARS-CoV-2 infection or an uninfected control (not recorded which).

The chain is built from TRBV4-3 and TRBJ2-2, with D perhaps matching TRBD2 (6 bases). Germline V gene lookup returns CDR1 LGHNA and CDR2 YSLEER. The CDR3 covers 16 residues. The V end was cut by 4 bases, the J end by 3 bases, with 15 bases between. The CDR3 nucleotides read TGCGCCAGCAGCCCCCTTGGAGGGCGCGACACCGGGGAGCTGTTTTTT. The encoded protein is CASSPLGGRDTGELFF.

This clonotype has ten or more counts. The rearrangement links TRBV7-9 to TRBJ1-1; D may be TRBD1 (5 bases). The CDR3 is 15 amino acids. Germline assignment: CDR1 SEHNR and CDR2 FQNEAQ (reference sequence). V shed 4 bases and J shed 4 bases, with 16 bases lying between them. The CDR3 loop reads CASSSGLGVSTEAFF. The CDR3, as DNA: TGTGCCAGCAGCTCTGGCCTGGGGGTAAGCACTGAAGCTTTCTTT.

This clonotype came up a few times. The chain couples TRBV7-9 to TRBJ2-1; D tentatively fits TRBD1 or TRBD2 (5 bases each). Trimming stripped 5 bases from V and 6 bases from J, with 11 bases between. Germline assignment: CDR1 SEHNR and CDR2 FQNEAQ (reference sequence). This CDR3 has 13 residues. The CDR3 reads CASSAGSLNEQFF. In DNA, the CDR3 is TGTGCCAGCAGCGCAGGGAGCCTCAATGAGCAGTTCTTC.

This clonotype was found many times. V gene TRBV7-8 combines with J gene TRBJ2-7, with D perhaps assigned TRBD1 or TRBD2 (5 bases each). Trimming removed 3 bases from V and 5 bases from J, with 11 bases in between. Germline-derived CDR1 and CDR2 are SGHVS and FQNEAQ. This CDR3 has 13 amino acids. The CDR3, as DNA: TGTGCCAGCAGCTTTTGGGGGAATCACGAGCAGTACTTC. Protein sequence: CASSFWGNHEQYF.

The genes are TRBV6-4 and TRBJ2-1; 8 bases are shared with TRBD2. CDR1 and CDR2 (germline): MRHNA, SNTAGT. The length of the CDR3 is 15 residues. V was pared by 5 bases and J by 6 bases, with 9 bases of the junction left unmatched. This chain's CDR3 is CASSKDGGATNEQFF. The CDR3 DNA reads TGTGCCAGCAGTAAAGACGGGGGGGCCACCAATGAGCAGTTCTTC.

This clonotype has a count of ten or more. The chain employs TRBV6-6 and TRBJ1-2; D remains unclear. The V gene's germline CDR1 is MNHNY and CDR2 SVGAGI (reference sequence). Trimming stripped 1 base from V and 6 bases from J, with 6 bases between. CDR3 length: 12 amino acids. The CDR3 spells CASSYWGDGYTF. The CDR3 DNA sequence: TGTGCCAGCAGTTACTGGGGTGATGGCTACACCTTC.

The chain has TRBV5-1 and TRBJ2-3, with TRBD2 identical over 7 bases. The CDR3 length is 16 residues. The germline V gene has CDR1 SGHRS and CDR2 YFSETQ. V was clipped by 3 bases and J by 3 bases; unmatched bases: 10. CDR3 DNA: TGCGCCAGCAGCTCGACGACTAGCCGGTCTACAGATACGCAGTATTTT. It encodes CASSSTTSRSTDTQYF.

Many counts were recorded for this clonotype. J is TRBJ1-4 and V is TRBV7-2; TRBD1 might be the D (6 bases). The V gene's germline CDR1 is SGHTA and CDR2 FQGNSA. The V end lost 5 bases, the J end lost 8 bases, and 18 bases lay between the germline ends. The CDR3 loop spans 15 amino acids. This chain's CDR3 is CASSPRAGAGEKLFF. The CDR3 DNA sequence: TGTGCCAGCAGCCCGAGGGCGGGGGCCGGGGAAAAACTGTTTTTT. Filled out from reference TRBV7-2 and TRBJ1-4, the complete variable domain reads GAGVSQSPSNKVTEKGKDVELRCDPISGHTALYWYRQSLGQGLEFLIYFQGNSAPDKSGLPSDRFSAERTGGSVSTLTIQRTQQEDSAVYLCASSPRAGAGEKLFFGSGTQLSVL.

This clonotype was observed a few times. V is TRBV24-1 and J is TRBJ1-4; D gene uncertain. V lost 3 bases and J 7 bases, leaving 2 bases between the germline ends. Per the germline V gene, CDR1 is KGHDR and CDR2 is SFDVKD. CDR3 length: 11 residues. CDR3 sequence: CATSDGEKLFF. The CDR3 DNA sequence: TGTGCCACCAGTGATGGTGAAAAACTGTTTTTT.

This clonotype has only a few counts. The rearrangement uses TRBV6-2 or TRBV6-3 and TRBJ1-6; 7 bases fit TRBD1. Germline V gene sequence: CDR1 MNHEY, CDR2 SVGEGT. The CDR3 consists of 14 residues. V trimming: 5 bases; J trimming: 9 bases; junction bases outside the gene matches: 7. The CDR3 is CASSDTGVPSPLHF. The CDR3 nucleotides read TGTGCCAGCAGTGACACAGGGGTCCCTTCACCCCTCCACTTT.

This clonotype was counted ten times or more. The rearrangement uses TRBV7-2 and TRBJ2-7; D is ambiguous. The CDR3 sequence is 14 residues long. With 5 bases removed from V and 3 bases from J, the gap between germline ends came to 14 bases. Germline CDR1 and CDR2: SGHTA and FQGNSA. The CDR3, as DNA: TGTGCCAGCAGCCGAGGACGGTTTTACTACGAGCAGTACTTC. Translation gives CASSRGRFYYEQYF.

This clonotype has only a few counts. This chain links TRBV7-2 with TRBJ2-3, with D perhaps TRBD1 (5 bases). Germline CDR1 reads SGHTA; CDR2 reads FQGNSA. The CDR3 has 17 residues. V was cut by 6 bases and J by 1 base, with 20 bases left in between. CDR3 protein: CASSFNPYQQGTDTQYF. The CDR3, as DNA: TGTGCCAGCAGTTTTAACCCATACCAACAGGGCACAGATACGCAGTATTTT.

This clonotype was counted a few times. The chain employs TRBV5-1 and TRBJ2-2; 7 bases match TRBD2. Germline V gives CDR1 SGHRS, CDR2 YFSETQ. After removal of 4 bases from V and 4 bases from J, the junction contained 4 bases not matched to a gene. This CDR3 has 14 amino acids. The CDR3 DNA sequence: TGCGCCAGCAGCCCCACGGGGGGCACCGGGGAGCTGTTTTTT. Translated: CASSPTGGTGELFF.

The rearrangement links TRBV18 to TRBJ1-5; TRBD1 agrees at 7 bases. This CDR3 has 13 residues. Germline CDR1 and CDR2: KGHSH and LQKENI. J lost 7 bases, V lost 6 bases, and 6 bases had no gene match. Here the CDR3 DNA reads TGTGCCAGCTCGCCCGACAGGGAACAGCCCCAGCATTTT. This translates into CASSPDREQPQHF. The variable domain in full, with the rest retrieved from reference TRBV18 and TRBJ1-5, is NAGVMQNPRHLVRRRGQEARLRCSPMKGHSHVYWYRQLPEEGLKFMVYLQKENIIDESGMPKERFSAEFPKEGPSILRIQQVVRGDSAAYFCASSPDREQPQHFGDGTRLSIL.

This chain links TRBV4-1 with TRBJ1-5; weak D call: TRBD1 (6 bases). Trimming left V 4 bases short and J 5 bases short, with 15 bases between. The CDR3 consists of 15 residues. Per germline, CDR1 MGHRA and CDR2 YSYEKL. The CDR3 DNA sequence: TGCGCCAGCAGCCCACATCCGGGACATGATCAGCCCCAGCATTTT. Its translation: CASSPHPGHDQPQHF.

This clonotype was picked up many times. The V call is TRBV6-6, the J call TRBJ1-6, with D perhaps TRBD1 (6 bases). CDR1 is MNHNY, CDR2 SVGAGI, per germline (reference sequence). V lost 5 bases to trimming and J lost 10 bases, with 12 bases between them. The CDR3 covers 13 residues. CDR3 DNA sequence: TGTGCCAGCAGTGAAGGGGGTAACTCACCCCTCCACTTT. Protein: CASSEGGNSPLHF.

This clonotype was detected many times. CDR3 DNA sequence: TGTGCTAGTGGTTCCAGGGCGCACTATGGCTACACCTTC. This encodes CASGSRAHYGYTF. The chain has TRBV12-5 and TRBJ1-2; the D gene is possibly TRBD1 (5 bases). V lost 4 bases to trimming and J lost 3 bases, with 9 bases between them. There are 13 residues in the CDR3. Per germline, CDR1 LGHNT and CDR2 FRNRAP.

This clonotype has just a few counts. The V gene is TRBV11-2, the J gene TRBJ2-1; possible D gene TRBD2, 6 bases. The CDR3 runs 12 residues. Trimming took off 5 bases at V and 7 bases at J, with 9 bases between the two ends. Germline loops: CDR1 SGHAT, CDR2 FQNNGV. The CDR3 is CASSRRDNEQFF. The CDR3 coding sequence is TGTGCCAGCAGCCGGAGGGATAATGAGCAGTTCTTC.

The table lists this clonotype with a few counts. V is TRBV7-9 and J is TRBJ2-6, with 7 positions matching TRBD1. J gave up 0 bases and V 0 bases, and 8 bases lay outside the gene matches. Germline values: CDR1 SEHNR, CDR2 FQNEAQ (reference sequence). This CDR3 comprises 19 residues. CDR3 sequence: CASSLATGHRGSGANVLTF. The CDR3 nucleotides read TGTGCCAGCAGCTTAGCGACGGGCCACAGGGGCTCTGGGGCCAACGTCCTGACTTTC.